This is a list of T cell receptor beta chains from one sample in a study of T-cell reconstitution after alpha-beta-depleted transplantation in children. TCRdb used MiXCR to reprocess the PCR reads, holding one entry per CDR3 protein. The sample lists approximately 650,000 distinct CDR3 sequences, about an eighth occurring once. The specimen comprised PBMCs, sampled before TCRalphabeta/CD19-depleted stem cell transplant. Receptors originate from a girl aged 2 to 10 with congenital amegakaryocytic thrombocytopenia, due to receive a stem cell transplant. Both conserved end residues are part of each CDR3. Fields, in order: clone size, D gene, J gene, V gene, CDR3 DNA, CDR3 protein. The D gene is left open where the match is weak. Expanded clones get a size class; other rows say once, few or many, or leave the size out.

size: -; D: TRBD1; J: TRBJ2-7; V: TRBV15; DNA: TGTGCCACCTCGTCGGGACAGGGGTACGAGCAGTACTTC; CDR3: CATSSGQGYEQYF
size: -; D: -; J: TRBJ2-5; V: TRBV29-1; DNA: TGCAGCGTTGAAGGCGGGTCGAGGGGGACCCAGTACTTC; CDR3: CSVEGGSRGTQYF
size: many; D: -; J: TRBJ1-2; V: TRBV15; DNA: TGTGCCACCAGCAGAGTCTCGGCTAACTATGGCTACACCTTC; CDR3: CATSRVSANYGYTF
size: -; D: -; J: TRBJ1-2; V: TRBV7-2; DNA: TGTGCCAGCAGCTTAGTTACGCATGTCTATGGCTACACCTTC; CDR3: CASSLVTHVYGYTF
size: few; D: TRBD2; J: TRBJ2-7; V: TRBV7-2; DNA: TGTGCCAGCAGCTTACTTAGCGGGACCTCCTACGAGCAGTACTTC; CDR3: CASSLLSGTSYEQYF
size: -; D: TRBD1; J: TRBJ1-1; V: TRBV11-2; DNA: TGTGCCAGCAGCTTGGACGGGACAGGGGGCACTGAAGCTTTCTTT; CDR3: CASSLDGTGGTEAFF
size: -; D: -; J: TRBJ2-2; V: TRBV7-9; DNA: TGTGCCAGCAGCTTAGCACCAGGGGCGGACACCGGGGAGCTGTTTTTT; CDR3: CASSLAPGADTGELFF
size: -; D: TRBD2; J: TRBJ2-1; V: TRBV7-3; DNA: TGTGCCAGCAGCTTACTGACTAGCGGGAACAATGAGCAGTTCTTC; CDR3: CASSLLTSGNNEQFF
size: -; D: TRBD2; J: TRBJ2-7; V: TRBV5-1; DNA: TGCGCCAGCAGCTCCGGGACTAGCGGGATAGACGAGCAGTACTTC; CDR3: CASSSGTSGIDEQYF
size: -; D: TRBD1; J: TRBJ1-1; V: TRBV11-2; DNA: TGTGCCAGCAGCTTAAGCCGGGGGACAGGGGGGAAAAAATTTAACACTGAAGCTTTCTTT; CDR3: CASSLSRGTGGKKFNTEAFF
size: few; D: TRBD1; J: TRBJ2-5; V: TRBV20-1; DNA: TGCAGTGCTGGCCTACTCCCGGGACAGGCGGCGGAGACCCAGTACTTC; CDR3: CSAGLLPGQAAETQYF
size: many; D: TRBD2; J: TRBJ2-7; V: TRBV12-3/TRBV12-4; DNA: TGTGCCAGCAGTAGACTAGCAGTACCTTACGAGCAGTACTTC; CDR3: CASSRLAVPYEQYF
size: -; D: -; J: TRBJ2-1; V: TRBV5-1; DNA: TGCGCCAGCAGCATGCGGGACAGCTCCTACAATGAGCAGTTCTTC; CDR3: CASSMRDSSYNEQFF
size: many; D: TRBD1; J: TRBJ2-7; V: TRBV7-8; DNA: TGTGCCAGCAGCTTATTGCGACAGGGGGCCTACGAGCAGTACTTC; CDR3: CASSLLRQGAYEQYF
size: few; D: TRBD1; J: TRBJ2-1; V: TRBV5-1; DNA: TGCGCCAGCAGCCCCGGGACAGGGTTGTTGAATGAGCAGTTCTTC; CDR3: CASSPGTGLLNEQFF
size: many; D: TRBD2; J: TRBJ2-7; V: TRBV29-1; DNA: TGCAGCGTCCGTGGGACTACCGAAACTTACGAGCAGTACTTC; CDR3: CSVRGTTETYEQYF
size: -; D: TRBD1; J: TRBJ2-7; V: TRBV7-9; DNA: TGTGCCAGCACCACCTGGACAGGACTGATGAGAGAGCAGTACTTC; CDR3: CASTTWTGLMREQYF
size: -; D: -; J: TRBJ2-1; V: TRBV5-4; DNA: TGTGCCAGCAGCTTTGACCCCGGGGCCCACAATGAGCAGTTCTTC; CDR3: CASSFDPGAHNEQFF
size: many; D: -; J: TRBJ2-5; V: TRBV28; DNA: TGTGCCAGCAGTCTTCTTTTTCCCCCCGAGACCCAGTACTTC; CDR3: CASSLLFPPETQYF
size: few; D: -; J: TRBJ2-3; V: TRBV7-6; DNA: TGTGCCAGCAGCCCCCTGGAGGGGCTAGTCATCGCAGATACGCAGTATTTT; CDR3: CASSPLEGLVIADTQYF
size: many; D: -; J: TRBJ2-7; V: TRBV7-2; DNA: TGTGCCAGCAGCTCCACCGAGGTCCGTTGGCAGTACTTC; CDR3: CASSSTEVRWQYF
size: few; D: -; J: TRBJ2-7; V: TRBV27; DNA: TGTGCCAGCAGTTTAAATATGATGGGCGAGCAGTACTTC; CDR3: CASSLNMMGEQYF